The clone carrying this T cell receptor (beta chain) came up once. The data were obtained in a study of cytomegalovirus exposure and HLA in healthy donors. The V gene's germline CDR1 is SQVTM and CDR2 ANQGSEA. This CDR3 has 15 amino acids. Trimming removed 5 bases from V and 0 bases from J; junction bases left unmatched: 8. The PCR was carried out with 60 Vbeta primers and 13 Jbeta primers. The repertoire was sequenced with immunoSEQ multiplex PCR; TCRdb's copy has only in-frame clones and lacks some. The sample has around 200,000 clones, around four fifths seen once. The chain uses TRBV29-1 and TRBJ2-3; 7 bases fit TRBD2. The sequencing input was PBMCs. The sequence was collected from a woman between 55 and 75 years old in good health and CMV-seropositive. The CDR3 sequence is CSVHSGVTSTDTQYF. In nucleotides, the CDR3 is TGCAGCGTTCACAGCGGGGTTACTAGCACAGATACGCAGTATTTT.